Following are 24 T cell receptor beta chains from one sample sequenced in a study of shared clonotypes between healthy human individuals. In the naive CD8 group, cells lacked CD45RO and were positively selected for CCR7, so terminally differentiated effector memory CD45RA+ cells were left out. Produced via immunoSEQ multiplex PCR; TCRdb's table is partial and in-frame only. The sample includes some 2.1 million clones, 90% to 95% of them seen just once. The sequencing input was naive CD8+ T cells from PBMCs. The receptors originated from a man younger than 35 in good health. Some clones in this sample may be carry-over from other donors' samples.

This chain joins TRBV9 and TRBJ2-2; no reliable D call. The CDR3 totals 12 residues. CDR1 and CDR2 from the germline V gene are SGDLS and YYNGEE. V lost 4 bases and J lost 6, with 7 bases in between. The CDR3 loop reads CASSPIPGELFF. The CDR3 DNA follows: TGTGCCAGCAGCCCAATACCCGGGGAGCTGTTTTTT.

The chain recombines TRBV25-1 with TRBJ2-1, with 10 bases lining up with TRBD2. Germline V gene lookup returns CDR1 MGHDK and CDR2 SYGVNS. The ends lost 6 bases at V and 2 bases at J; junction bases unmatched: 4. This CDR3 comprises 15 residues. CDR3: CASRELAGAYNEQFF. CDR3 DNA: TGTGCCAGCAGAGAGCTAGCGGGAGCCTACAATGAGCAGTTCTTC.

J is TRBJ1-1 and V is TRBV19, with TRBD1 matching 7 bases. Germline V CDR1 and CDR2: LNHDA, SQIVND (reference sequence). Trimming cost V 6 bases and J 0 bases; bases outside gene matches: 13. The CDR3 is 17 residues long. The chain's CDR3 is CASRHRDRPSLNTEAFF. The CDR3 DNA follows: TGTGCCAGTAGGCACCGGGACAGACCCTCTTTGAACACTGAAGCTTTCTTT.

This sequence joins TRBV5-1 and TRBJ1-1, with 11 bases matching TRBD1. The CDR3 has 14 amino acids. The junction had 1 base not matched to a gene; V was cut back by 2 bases and J by 4 bases. The germline CDR1 and CDR2 sequences are SGHRS and YFSETQ. CDR3: CASSFGTGGTEAFF. The CDR3 bases are TGCGCCAGCAGCTTCGGGACAGGGGGCACTGAAGCTTTCTTT.

J is TRBJ1-1 and V is TRBV5-1; D is undetermined. The CDR3 has 14 residues. V was cut by 5 bases and J by 1 base, with 12 bases left in between. The V gene's germline CDR1 is SGHRS and CDR2 YFSETQ. Here the CDR3 DNA reads TGCGCCAGCAGTTTTAAAACGGGGAACACTGAAGCTTTCTTT. As protein: CASSFKTGNTEAFF.

The chain employs TRBV7-8 and TRBJ1-3; possible D gene TRBD1, 5 bases. The V end lost 1 base, the J end lost 3 bases, and 10 bases lay between the germline ends. This CDR3 has 15 residues. The germline CDR1 and CDR2 sequences are SGHVS and FQNEAQ. The CDR3 protein is CASSLEGQGGNTIYF. CDR3 DNA sequence: TGTGCCAGCAGCTTAGAGGGGCAGGGTGGAAACACCATATATTTT.

This chain uses TRBV7-9 with TRBJ2-2; 8 bases fit TRBD1. Trimming took 5 bases from V and 5 from J; bases not matched to a gene: 10. CDR1 SEHNR and CDR2 FQNEAQ come from the germline V gene (reference sequence). The CDR3 totals 16 residues. Written as DNA, the CDR3 is TGTGCCAGCAGCCCTCGACAGGGGAAAGCAACCGGGGAGCTGTTTTTT. Protein product: CASSPRQGKATGELFF.

A remark on this clone: The sample holds other DNA sequences that translate to the same CDR3. V gene TRBV27 combines with J gene TRBJ2-3; 11 bases align to TRBD2. The CDR3 runs to 17 residues. V gave up 2 bases and J gave up 2 bases; unmatched junction bases: 6. CDR1 MNHEY and CDR2 SMNVEV come from the germline V gene (reference sequence). DNA of the CDR3: TGTGCCAGCAGTTTACTCGGGACTAGCGGACCCACAGATACGCAGTATTTT. It codes for CASSLLGTSGPTDTQYF.

The chain is built from TRBV11-2 and TRBJ2-3, with D unclear. CDR1 and CDR2 (germline): SGHAT, FQNNGV. Trimming removed 6 bases at V and 0 bases at J, with 10 bases between. CDR3 length: 14 residues. The CDR3 DNA follows: TGTGCCAGCAGAGAACACGCTAGCACAGATACGCAGTATTTT. As protein: CASREHASTDTQYF.

The rearrangement uses TRBV19 and TRBJ2-7, with a possible D match to TRBD2 (5 bases). CDR3 length: 12 amino acids. Trimming cost V 8 bases and J 4 bases, with 12 bases left between them. Germline V gives CDR1 LNHDA, CDR2 SQIVND (reference sequence). CDR3 loop: CASGFPGYEQYF. The CDR3, as DNA: TGTGCCAGTGGGTTTCCGGGGTACGAGCAGTACTTC.

The chain joins TRBV7-6 to TRBJ2-7; 10 nucleotides match TRBD1. V lost 5 bases and J lost 0; bases outside the gene matches: 4. Germline V lookup: CDR1 SGHVS, CDR2 FNYEAQ. The CDR3 sequence is 15 residues long. The CDR3 sequence: CASSIGTGASYEQYF. The CDR3 coding sequence is TGTGCCAGCAGCATCGGGACAGGGGCCTCCTACGAGCAGTACTTC.

In this sample, this clone turned up once. The chain uses TRBV6-5 and TRBJ2-1; 8 bases are shared with TRBD1. Germline values: CDR1 MNHEY, CDR2 SVGAGI. V was clipped by 6 bases and J by 3 bases; unmatched bases: 4. The CDR3 contains 14 residues. CDR3 region: CASSPGQDYNEQFF. In DNA form, the CDR3 reads TGTGCCAGCAGCCCGGGACAGGACTACAATGAGCAGTTCTTC.

This sequence joins TRBV19 and TRBJ2-6; D call uncertain. V was pared by 3 bases and J by 2 bases, with 11 bases between. The CDR3 totals 16 residues. The V gene's germline CDR1 is LNHDA and CDR2 SQIVND (reference sequence). Written as DNA, the CDR3 is TGTGCCAGTAGTATGGGCCCTGGGGCTGGGGCCAACGTCCTGACTTTC. Protein sequence: CASSMGPGAGANVLTF.

V and J are TRBV10-2 and TRBJ2-7, with 9 nucleotides matching TRBD2. CDR1 is WSHSY and CDR2 is SAAADI in the germline V gene. V lost 2 bases to trimming and J lost 4 bases; unmatched junction nucleotides: 12. CDR3 length: 17 residues. In DNA, the CDR3 is TGCGCCAGCAGTGAGACTCGAATGACTAGCGGCGTTTACGAGCAGTACTTC. Amino acid sequence: CASSETRMTSGVYEQYF.

J is TRBJ1-3 and V is TRBV5-1, with D possibly matching TRBD1 (6 bases). Germline CDR1 reads SGHRS; CDR2 reads YFSETQ. The V end was cut by 1 base, the J end by 0 bases, with 11 bases between. This CDR3 has 16 residues. CDR3 sequence reads: CASSLSRDNSGNTIYF. CDR3 bases: TGCGCCAGCAGCTTGTCCCGGGACAACTCTGGAAACACCATATATTTT.

V and J are TRBV2 and TRBJ2-1; weak D call: TRBD1 (5 bases). CDR3 length equals 15 residues. The germline V gene encodes CDR1 SNHLY and CDR2 FYNNEI. Trimming left V 4 bases short and J 10 bases short, with 20 bases between. Here the CDR3 reads CASSGPLTVGYEQFF. The CDR3 bases are TGTGCCAGCAGTGGCCCCTTGACAGTAGGGTACGAGCAGTTCTTC.

This clone showed up just a few times. J is TRBJ1-1 and V is TRBV28; TRBD1 is a possible D gene (6 bases). V was clipped by 1 base and J by 2 bases, with 8 bases between them. This CDR3 has 14 amino acids. Per germline, CDR1 MDHEN and CDR2 SYDVKM. CDR3 coding DNA: TGTGCCAGCAGTTTATTGGACAGCAACACTGAAGCTTTCTTT. Its translation: CASSLLDSNTEAFF.

The CDR3 DNA reads as TGTGCCAGCAGTTCCCTCCAGGAGCAGTACTTC. Protein product: CASSSLQEQYF. The V call is TRBV6-6, the J call TRBJ2-7; D is uncertain. The V end was cut by 4 bases, the J end by 7 bases, with 8 bases between. Per the germline V gene, CDR1 is MNHNY and CDR2 is SVGAGI (reference sequence). The CDR3 has 11 residues.

About this clone: The identical CDR3 is also encoded by other nucleotide sequences in the sample. The chain couples TRBV7-9 to TRBJ2-7, with 7 bases aligning to TRBD1. With V trimmed by 4 bases and J by 2 bases, 5 bases remained unmatched. Looked up from germline, CDR1 is SEHNR and CDR2 is FQNEAQ (reference sequence). The CDR3 length is 14 residues. This CDR3 reads CASSSRDSPYEQYF. As DNA, the CDR3 is TGTGCCAGCAGCTCGAGGGACAGCCCCTACGAGCAGTACTTC.

This clone was detected once. The chain combines TRBV7-2 with TRBJ2-7, with 7 bases matching TRBD2. The CDR3 runs 14 residues. Germline V CDR1 and CDR2: SGHTA, FQGNSA. Trimming cost V 6 bases and J 0 bases; bases outside gene matches: 5. This CDR3 reads CASRSLATSYEQYF. CDR3 coding DNA: TGTGCCAGCAGGTCACTAGCGACCTCCTACGAGCAGTACTTC.

The J gene is TRBJ2-2, the V gene TRBV29-1, with D possibly TRBD2 on 6 matching bases. V lost 3 bases and J 4 bases, leaving 9 bases between the germline ends. CDR3 length: 13 amino acids. Germline CDR1 reads SQVTM; CDR2 reads ANQGSEA. CDR3 sequence: CSVEEGSTGELFF. For the CDR3, the DNA is TGCAGCGTTGAGGAGGGGAGCACCGGGGAGCTGTTTTTT.

The chain combines TRBV14 with TRBJ2-7; D might be TRBD1 (6 bases). Trimming removed 2 bases from V and 3 bases from J, with 11 bases in between. The V gene's germline CDR1 is SGHDN and CDR2 FVKESK. The CDR3 sequence is 14 residues long. The CDR3 bases are TGTGCCAGCAGCCAACGGTCAGGGGACTACGAGCAGTACTTC. As protein: CASSQRSGDYEQYF.

The rearrangement joins TRBV7-9 to TRBJ1-2; 8 positions agree with TRBD1. J was trimmed by 0 bases and V by 5 bases; bases with no gene match: 8. The CDR3 spans 16 residues. Germline lookup yields CDR1 SEHNR and CDR2 FQNEAQ (reference sequence). CDR3 sequence: CASSPLGTGSNYGYTF. CDR3 in DNA: TGTGCCAGCAGCCCTCTCGGGACAGGATCTAACTATGGCTACACCTTC. Looking up the rest from reference TRBV7-9 and TRBJ1-2 gives the full variable domain: DTGVSQNPRHKITKRGQNVTFRCDPISEHNRLYWYRQTLGQGPEFLTYFQNEAQLEKSRLLSDRFSAERPKGSFSTLEIQRTEQGDSAMYLCASSPLGTGSNYGYTFGSGTRLTVV.

A few counts support this clone. This CDR3 is also generated by other DNA sequences in the sample. This rearrangement joins TRBV7-8 to TRBJ1-1, with D unclear. This CDR3 contains 13 residues. Trimming removed 3 bases from V and 1 base from J, with 6 bases in between. Looked up from germline, CDR1 is SGHVS and CDR2 is FQNEAQ. CDR3 amino acids: CASSLDRNTEAFF. The CDR3 bases are TGTGCCAGCAGCTTGGACCGGAACACTGAAGCTTTCTTT.